This passage covers 14 T cell receptor beta chains from one sample sequenced in a study of CD8 T cells in Susac syndrome. Random hexamers were used to reverse transcribe an amount of roughly 0.45 to 1 ug RNA. TCRdb passed the immunoSEQ multiplex PCR reads through MiXCR, listing each CDR3 protein once. The sample contains 80,000 or so distinct CDR3 sequences, about 96% of which appear only once. Sample: CD8+ T cells from PBMCs. The receptors here all came from a human donor with Susac syndrome.

This clonotype showed up just once. The V and J genes are TRBV5-1 and TRBJ2-7; D might be TRBD1 or TRBD2, each matching 5 bases. Germline-derived CDR1 and CDR2 are SGHRS and YFSETQ. This CDR3 is built from 13 residues. Trimming pared 3 bases from V and 5 bases from J, leaving 12 bases between. CDR3: CASSSLGGDEQYV. The CDR3 region has the DNA TGCGCCAGCAGCTCTCTTGGGGGTGACGAGCAGTACGTC.

The chain joins TRBV5-1 to TRBJ2-7; TRBD2 matches 7 bases. Germline CDR1 and CDR2: SGHRS and YFSETQ. CDR3 length: 17 residues. Losses at the gene ends were 0 bases for V and 0 bases for J; bases not matched to a gene: 9. This CDR3 reads CASSLVASGRSSYEQYV. CDR3 nucleotides: TGCGCCAGCAGCTTGGTAGCTAGCGGTAGGAGCTCCTACGAGCAGTACGTC.

CDR3 sequence (DNA): TGTGCCAGTAGTATATTACCGGGAGCGGAGACCCAGTACTTC. It is translated as CASSILPGAETQYF. This sequence joins TRBV19 and TRBJ2-5; D is possibly TRBD2 (6 bases). V lost 2 bases, J lost 5 bases, and 12 bases lay in between. This CDR3 contains 14 residues. From germline, CDR1 is LNHDA and CDR2 SQIVND (reference sequence).

The J gene is TRBJ2-1, the V gene TRBV7-9; no clear D. Trimming cost V 1 base and J 6 bases, with 7 bases left between them. Germline V CDR1 and CDR2: SEHNR, FQNEAQ (reference sequence). This CDR3 contains 13 residues. For the CDR3, the DNA is TGTGCCAGCAGCTTAGAGAGCCGCAATGAGCAGTTCTTC. Amino acids: CASSLESRNEQFF.

The CDR3 here is CSATRLQVWEVDEQFF. In nucleotides, the CDR3 is TGCAGTGCTACCCGGTTACAGGTCTGGGAGGTGGATGAGCAGTTCTTC. The chain joins TRBV20-1 to TRBJ2-1, with D perhaps matching TRBD2 (6 bases). V was shortened by 4 bases and J by 8 bases, with 24 bases between the two germline ends. The germline gives CDR1 DFQATT, CDR2 SNEGSKA (reference sequence). The CDR3 has 16 residues.

The chain couples TRBV20-1 to TRBJ2-3; 7 nucleotides agree with TRBD2. V lost 1 base to trimming and J lost 3 bases; unmatched junction nucleotides: 7. Germline CDR1 and CDR2: DFQATT and SNEGSKA (reference sequence). CDR3 size: 15 residues. Here the CDR3 DNA reads TGCAGTGCTAGAGTGTACGACGGGGGGACAGATACGCAGTATTTT. Residues: CSARVYDGGTDTQYF.

This chain links TRBV6-2 or TRBV6-3 with TRBJ2-1; 8 positions agree with TRBD2. The ends lost 7 bases at V and 8 bases at J; junction bases unmatched: 13. Germline loops: CDR1 MNHEY, CDR2 SVGEGT. This CDR3 spans 15 amino acids. CDR3 amino acids: CASTLLDGREDEQFF. CDR3 DNA sequence: TGTGCCAGCACCCTACTCGATGGGCGGGAGGATGAGCAGTTCTTC.

The V and J genes are TRBV6-5 and TRBJ1-2; tentatively, D is TRBD1 (6 bases). This CDR3 contains 14 residues. The V end was cut by 0 bases, the J end by 6 bases, with 11 bases between. CDR1 is MNHEY, CDR2 SVGAGI, per germline. As DNA, the CDR3 is TGTGCCAGCAGTTACTCTGGGGGCTTGGATGGCTACACCTTC. As protein: CASSYSGGLDGYTF.

The rearrangement links TRBV15 to TRBJ2-1; D is possibly TRBD2 (6 bases). Trimming left V 5 bases short and J 2 bases short, with 13 bases between. Looked up from germline, CDR1 is LNHNV and CDR2 is YYDKDF (reference sequence). The CDR3 runs to 15 residues. CDR3 region: CATSPTRRPYNEQFF. In DNA, the CDR3 is TGTGCCACCAGCCCGACTAGACGTCCCTACAATGAGCAGTTCTTC.

The CDR3 loop reads CASSLATTGEHQPQHF. The CDR3 DNA sequence: TGTGCCAGCAGCTTAGCAACTACAGGGGAACATCAGCCCCAGCATTTT. J is TRBJ1-5 and V is TRBV7-9; TRBD1 matches at 7 bases. Germline V gene data show CDR1 as SEHNR and CDR2 as FQNEAQ (reference sequence). V was clipped by 0 bases and J by 5 bases; unmatched bases: 7. CDR3 length equals 16 residues.

The rearrangement joins TRBV19 to TRBJ2-5; D uncertain. Trimming removed 4 bases at V and 2 bases at J, with 8 bases between. Germline assignment: CDR1 LNHDA and CDR2 SQIVND (reference sequence). The CDR3 totals 13 residues. CDR3 protein: CASSSSRQETQYF. The CDR3, as DNA: TGTGCCAGTAGTAGCAGTCGACAAGAGACCCAGTACTTC.

This chain links TRBV29-1 with TRBJ2-1; 8 positions match TRBD2. After removal of 7 bases from V and 10 bases from J, the junction contained 12 bases not matched to a gene. Germline values: CDR1 SQVTM, CDR2 ANQGSEA. The CDR3 is made up of 13 amino acids. The CDR3 is CSATSGLKREQFF. For the CDR3, the DNA is TGCAGCGCCACTAGCGGCTTAAAGAGGGAGCAGTTCTTC.

This chain joins TRBV29-1 and TRBJ1-2, with D possibly matching TRBD1 (6 bases). Trimming shortened V by 4 bases and J by 3 bases, and 9 bases separated the two germline ends. The CDR3 is made up of 12 amino acids. CDR1 SQVTM and CDR2 ANQGSEA come from the germline V gene. For the CDR3, the DNA is TGCAGCGTTGGGGGGCTATACTATGGCTACACCTTC. Its protein product is CSVGGLYYGYTF.

This clonotype appeared once. J is TRBJ2-1 and V is TRBV29-1; no clear D. CDR1 SQVTM and CDR2 ANQGSEA come from the germline V gene. Trimming shortened V by 6 bases and J by 5 bases, and 11 bases separated the two germline ends. The CDR3 covers 12 residues. The CDR3 bases are TGCAGCGTCAGTCAAGAGGACAATGAGCAGTTCTTC. This gives the protein CSVSQEDNEQFF.